These T cell receptor beta chains were read from a single sample in a study of blood T cell repertoires in COVID-19. The repertoire was sequenced with immunoSEQ multiplex PCR; TCRdb's copy has only in-frame clones and lacks some. The data contain 180,000 or so clones, roughly 85% of them singletons. The sample was peripheral blood. Every receptor here comes from a man in his sixties with acute or convalescent COVID-19. Both conserved end residues are part of each CDR3. Fields, in order: D gene, J gene, V gene, CDR3 protein, CDR3 DNA. A D gene is named only where the DNA matches it firmly.

-,TRBJ1-2,TRBV27,CASSRAARDGYTF,TGTGCCAGCAGCCGTGCAGCCCGGGATGGCTACACCTTC
TRBD1,TRBJ2-7,TRBV4-1,CASSQDRTGSYEQYF,TGCGCCAGCAGCCAAGATCGGACAGGGTCCTACGAGCAGTACTTC
TRBD2,TRBJ2-7,TRBV7-9,CASSSTPTSGRGYEQYF,TGTGCCAGCAGCTCCACTCCCACTAGCGGGAGAGGGTACGAGCAGTACTTC
-,TRBJ1-1,TRBV12-3/TRBV12-4,CASSLRGTEAFF,TGTGCCAGCAGTTTACGGGGAACTGAAGCTTTCTTT
TRBD1,TRBJ1-1,TRBV18,CASSSDRVVISRTEAFF,TGTGCCAGCTCATCGGACAGGGTGGTAATTTCGCGCACTGAAGCTTTCTTT
-,TRBJ1-5,TRBV3-1/TRBV3-2,CASSSTNQPQHF,TGTGCCAGCAGCTCAACTAATCAGCCCCAGCATTTT
TRBD1,TRBJ2-7,TRBV9,CASSVGSGGRSYEQYF,TGTGCCAGCAGCGTAGGTTCAGGGGGTAGGTCCTACGAGCAGTACTTC
-,TRBJ2-5,TRBV10-3,CATVGIGGETQYF,TGTGCCACGGTAGGGATAGGCGGGGAGACCCAGTACTTC
TRBD2,TRBJ2-7,TRBV2,CASSDLAGLTYEQYF,TGTGCCAGCAGTGATCTAGCGGGCTTAACCTACGAGCAGTACTTC
TRBD2,TRBJ2-1,TRBV19,CASSLAGGLLNEQFF,TGTGCCAGTAGCCTCGCGGGAGGGCTGTTGAATGAGCAGTTCTTC
-,TRBJ1-1,TRBV11-1,CASSLAAASRAFF,TGTGCCAGCAGCTTAGCCGCGGCTTCTAGGGCTTTCTTT
TRBD1,TRBJ2-1,TRBV7-2,CASSFRQGGEQFF,TGTGCCAGCAGCTTTAGACAGGGTGGTGAGCAGTTCTTC
-,TRBJ2-1,TRBV4-3,CASSPFAGGNYNEQFF,TGCGCCAGCAGCCCGTTTGCGGGCGGGAACTACAATGAGCAGTTCTTC
TRBD2,TRBJ2-1,TRBV28,CASSFRGRGLGNEQFF,TGTGCCAGCAGTTTCCGCGGGAGGGGGTTGGGAAATGAGCAGTTCTTC
TRBD1,TRBJ1-2,TRBV6-6,CASSYGQGADYGYTF,TGTGCCAGCAGTTACGGACAGGGGGCGGACTATGGCTACACCTTC